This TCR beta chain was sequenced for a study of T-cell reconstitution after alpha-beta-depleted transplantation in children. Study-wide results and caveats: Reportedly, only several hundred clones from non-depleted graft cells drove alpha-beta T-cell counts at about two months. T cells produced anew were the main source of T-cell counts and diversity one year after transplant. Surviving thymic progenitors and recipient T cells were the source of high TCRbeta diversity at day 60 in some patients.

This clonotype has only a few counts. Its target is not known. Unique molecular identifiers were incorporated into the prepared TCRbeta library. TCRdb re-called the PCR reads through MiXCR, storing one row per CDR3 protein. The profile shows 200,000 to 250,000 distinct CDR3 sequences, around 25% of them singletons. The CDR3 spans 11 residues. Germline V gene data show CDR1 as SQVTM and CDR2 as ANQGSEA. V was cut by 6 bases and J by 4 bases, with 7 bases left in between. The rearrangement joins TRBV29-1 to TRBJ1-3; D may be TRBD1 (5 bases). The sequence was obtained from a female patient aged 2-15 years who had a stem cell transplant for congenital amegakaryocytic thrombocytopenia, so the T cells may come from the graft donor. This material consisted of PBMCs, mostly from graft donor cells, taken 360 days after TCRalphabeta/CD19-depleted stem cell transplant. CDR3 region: CSVWTGNTIYF. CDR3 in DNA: TGCAGCGTCTGGACAGGAAACACCATATATTTT.